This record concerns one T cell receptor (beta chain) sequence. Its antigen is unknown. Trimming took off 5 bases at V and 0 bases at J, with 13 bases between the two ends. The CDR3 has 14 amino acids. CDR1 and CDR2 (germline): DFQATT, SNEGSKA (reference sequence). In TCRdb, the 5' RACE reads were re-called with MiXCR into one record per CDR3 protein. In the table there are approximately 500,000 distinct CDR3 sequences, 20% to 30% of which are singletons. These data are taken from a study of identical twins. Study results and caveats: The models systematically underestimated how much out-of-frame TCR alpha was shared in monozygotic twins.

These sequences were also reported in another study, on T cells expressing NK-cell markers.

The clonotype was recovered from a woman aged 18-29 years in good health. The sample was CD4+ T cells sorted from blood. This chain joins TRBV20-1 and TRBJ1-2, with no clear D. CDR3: CSAPPTGSNYGYTF. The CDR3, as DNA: TGCAGTGCTCCGCCTACCGGTTCTAACTATGGCTACACCTTC.